Sequencing of this T cell receptor beta chain was carried out in a study of shared clonotypes between healthy human individuals. Study-wide context: Donor ages ranged 18 to 49 years: a couple of women, a few men. CD8 memory received one plate per donor, CD8 naive two, CD4 memory three and CD4 naive three. The study, taken as a whole, reports: Shared clonotypes: about 5% naive CD4, around 3.4% naive CD8, around 2.2% memory CD4, over 0.3% memory CD8.

The CDR3 is made up of 13 amino acids. Germline V gives CDR1 SNHLY, CDR2 FYNNEI. Trimming took 10 bases from V and 9 from J; bases not matched to a gene: 9. Only CD45RO-negative cells positively selected for CCR7 counted as naive CD8 cells, so terminally differentiated effector memory CD45RA+ cells were excluded. Produced via immunoSEQ multiplex PCR; TCRdb's table is partial and in-frame only. Of about 2.1 million clones listed, roughly 93% are singletons. On this clone: Its specificity is unknown.

This clonotype was sampled from a man between 18 and 35 years old in good health. Some clones in this sample may be carry-over from other donors' samples. Sequencing was done on a sample of naive CD8+ T cells from PBMCs. The chain links TRBV2 to TRBJ2-1; TRBD1 matches at 10 bases. The CDR3 nucleotides read TGTGCCATCAAGGAAGGGACAGGGGTTGAGCAGTTCTTC. Translation: CAIKEGTGVEQFF.